This T cell receptor (beta chain) was retrieved from a study of blood T cell repertoires in COVID-19. TCRdb keeps only in-frame clones here, not all; method: immunoSEQ multiplex PCR. The sample records roughly 250,000 clones, roughly 86% being singletons. Germline V CDR1 and CDR2: MNHEY, SMNVEV (reference sequence). V shed 5 bases and J 3 bases; nucleotides not matched to a gene: 4. The CDR3 spans 17 residues. Material for sequencing was PBMCs or T cells enriched from blood (not recorded which). This chain connects TRBV27 to TRBJ2-1; 16 bases align to TRBD2. The TCR originated in a middle-aged woman with acute COVID-19. The CDR3, as DNA: TGTGCCAGCAGTGGGACTAGCGGGAGGGCCTACTACAATGAGCAGTTCTTC. Protein sequence: CASSGTSGRAYYNEQFF.